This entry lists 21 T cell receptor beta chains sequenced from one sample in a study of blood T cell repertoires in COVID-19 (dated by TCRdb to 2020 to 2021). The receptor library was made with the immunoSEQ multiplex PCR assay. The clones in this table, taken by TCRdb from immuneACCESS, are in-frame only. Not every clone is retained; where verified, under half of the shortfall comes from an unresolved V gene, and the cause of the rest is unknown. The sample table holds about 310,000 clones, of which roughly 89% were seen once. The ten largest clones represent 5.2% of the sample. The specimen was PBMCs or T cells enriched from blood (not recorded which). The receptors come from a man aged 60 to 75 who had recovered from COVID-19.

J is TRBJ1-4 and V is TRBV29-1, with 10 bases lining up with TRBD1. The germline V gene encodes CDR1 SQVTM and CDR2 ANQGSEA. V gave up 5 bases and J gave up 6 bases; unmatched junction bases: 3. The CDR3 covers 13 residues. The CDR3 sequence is CSVTGTGDEKLFF. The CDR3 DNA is TGCAGCGTTACCGGGACAGGGGATGAAAAACTGTTTTTT.

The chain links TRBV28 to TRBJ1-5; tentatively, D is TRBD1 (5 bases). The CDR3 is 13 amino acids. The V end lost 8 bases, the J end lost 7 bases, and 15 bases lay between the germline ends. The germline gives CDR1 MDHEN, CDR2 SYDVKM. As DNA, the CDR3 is TGTGCCAGCCTAAGTGGGGGGGGACAGCCCCAGCATTTT. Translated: CASLSGGGQPQHF.

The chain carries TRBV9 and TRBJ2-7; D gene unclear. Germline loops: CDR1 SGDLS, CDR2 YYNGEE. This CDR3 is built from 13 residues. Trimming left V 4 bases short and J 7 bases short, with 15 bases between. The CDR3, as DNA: TGTGCCAGCAGCAACCCGCAGGCTGGTGAGCAGTACTTC. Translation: CASSNPQAGEQYF.

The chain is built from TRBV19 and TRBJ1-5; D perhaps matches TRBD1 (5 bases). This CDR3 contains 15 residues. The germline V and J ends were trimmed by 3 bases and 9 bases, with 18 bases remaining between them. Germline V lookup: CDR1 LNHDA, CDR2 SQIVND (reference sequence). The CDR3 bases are TGTGCCAGTAGTATGAGGACAAGCGAGTCCGGGCCCCAGCATTTT. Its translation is CASSMRTSESGPQHF.

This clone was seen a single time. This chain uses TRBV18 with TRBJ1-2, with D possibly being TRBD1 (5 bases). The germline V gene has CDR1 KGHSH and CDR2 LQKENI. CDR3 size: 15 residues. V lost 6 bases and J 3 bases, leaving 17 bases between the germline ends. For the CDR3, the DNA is TGTGCCAGCTCTCCTAGTCCTTTAGGGGACTATGGCTACACCTTC. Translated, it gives CASSPSPLGDYGYTF.

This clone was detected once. In DNA, the CDR3 is TGTGCCAGCAGCTTAGCCGAGAGTAGCTATGGCTACACCTTC. It translates to CASSLAESSYGYTF. The rearrangement joins TRBV7-6 to TRBJ1-2; D gene ambiguous. Germline V gene data show CDR1 as SGHVS and CDR2 as FNYEAQ. This CDR3 spans 14 amino acids. Between the trimmed V and J ends, which lost 0 bases and 4 bases, there was a span of 9 bases.

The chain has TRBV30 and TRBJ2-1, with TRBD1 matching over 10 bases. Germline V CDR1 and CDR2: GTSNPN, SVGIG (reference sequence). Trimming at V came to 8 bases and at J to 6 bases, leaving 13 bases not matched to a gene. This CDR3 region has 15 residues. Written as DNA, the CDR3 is TGTGCCAGCAAAATGGGGGACAGGGGCGGCAATGAGCAGTTCTTC. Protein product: CASKMGDRGGNEQFF.

This chain's CDR3 is CASSIDHGLAEQFF. The CDR3 nucleotides are TGTGCCAGTAGTATAGATCACGGACTAGCGGAGCAGTTCTTC. This sequence joins TRBV19 and TRBJ2-1; 9 nucleotides agree with TRBD2. The CDR3 consists of 14 residues. Per the germline V gene, CDR1 is LNHDA and CDR2 is SQIVND (reference sequence). After removal of 0 bases from V and 10 bases from J, the junction contained 4 bases not matched to a gene.

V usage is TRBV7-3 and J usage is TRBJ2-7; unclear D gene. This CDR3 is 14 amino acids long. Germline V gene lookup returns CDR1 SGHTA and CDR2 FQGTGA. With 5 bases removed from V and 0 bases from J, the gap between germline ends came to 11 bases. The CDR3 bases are TGTGCCAGCAGCCCCCAGGATAACTCCTACGAGCAGTACTTC. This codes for CASSPQDNSYEQYF. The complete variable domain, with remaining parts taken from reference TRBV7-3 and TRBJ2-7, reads GAGVSQTPSNKVTEKGKYVELRCDPISGHTALYWYRQSLGQGPEFLIYFQGTGAADDSGLPNDRFFAVRPEGSVSTLKIQRTERGDSAVYLCASSPQDNSYEQYFGPGTRLTVT.

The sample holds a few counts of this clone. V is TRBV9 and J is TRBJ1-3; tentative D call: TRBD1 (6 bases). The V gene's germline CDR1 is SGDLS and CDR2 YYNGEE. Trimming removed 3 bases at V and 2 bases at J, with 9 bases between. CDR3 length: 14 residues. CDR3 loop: CASSDRDPGNTIYF. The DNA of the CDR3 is TGTGCCAGCAGCGACAGGGATCCTGGAAACACCATATATTTT.

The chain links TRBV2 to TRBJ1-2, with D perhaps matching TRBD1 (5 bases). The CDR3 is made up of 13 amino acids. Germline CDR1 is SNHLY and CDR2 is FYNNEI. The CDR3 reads CAGRGGPNYGYTF. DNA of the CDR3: TGTGCGGGGCGGGGGGGACCCAACTATGGCTACACCTTC.

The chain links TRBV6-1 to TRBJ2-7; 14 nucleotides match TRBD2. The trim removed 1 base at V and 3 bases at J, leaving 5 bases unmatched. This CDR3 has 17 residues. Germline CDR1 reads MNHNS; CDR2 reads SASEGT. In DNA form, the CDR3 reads TGTGCCAGCAGTGAAGGACTAGCGGGAGGGCTGTTCTACGAGCAGTACTTC. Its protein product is CASSEGLAGGLFYEQYF.

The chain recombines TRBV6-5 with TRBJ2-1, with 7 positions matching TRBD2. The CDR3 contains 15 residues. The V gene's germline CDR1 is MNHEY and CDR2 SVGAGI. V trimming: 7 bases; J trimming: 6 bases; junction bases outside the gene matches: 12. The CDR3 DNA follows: TGTGCCAGCATCGCCGGGACTACTAAAAGCAATGAGCAGTTCTTC. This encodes CASIAGTTKSNEQFF.

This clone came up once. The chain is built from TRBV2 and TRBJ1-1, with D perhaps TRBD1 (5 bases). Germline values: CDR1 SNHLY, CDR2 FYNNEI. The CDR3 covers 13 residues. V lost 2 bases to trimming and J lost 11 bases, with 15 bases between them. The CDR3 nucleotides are TGTGCCAGCAGTGAAATAGGTGGGGGGAGGGCTTTCTTT. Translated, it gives CASSEIGGGRAFF. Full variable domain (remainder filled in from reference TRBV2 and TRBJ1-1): EPEVTQTPSHQVTQMGQEVILRCVPISNHLYFYWYRQILGQKVEFLVSFYNNEISEKSEIFDDQFSVERPDGSNFTLKIRSTKLEDSAMYFCASSEIGGGRAFFGQGTRLTVV.

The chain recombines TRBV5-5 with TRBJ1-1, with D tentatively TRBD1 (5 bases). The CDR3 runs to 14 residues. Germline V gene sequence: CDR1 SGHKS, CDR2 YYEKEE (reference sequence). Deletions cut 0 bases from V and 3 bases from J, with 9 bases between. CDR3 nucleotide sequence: TGTGCCAGCAGCTTGGTCGGGACTGACACTGAAGCTTTCTTT. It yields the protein CASSLVGTDTEAFF.

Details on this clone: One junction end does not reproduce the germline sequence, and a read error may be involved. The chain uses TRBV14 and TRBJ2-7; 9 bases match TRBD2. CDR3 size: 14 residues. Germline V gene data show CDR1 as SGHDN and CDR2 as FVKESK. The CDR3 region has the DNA TGTGCCAGCAGCAAATTAGAAGTGACTAGCGGTAGCAACTTC. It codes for CASSKLEVTSGSNF.

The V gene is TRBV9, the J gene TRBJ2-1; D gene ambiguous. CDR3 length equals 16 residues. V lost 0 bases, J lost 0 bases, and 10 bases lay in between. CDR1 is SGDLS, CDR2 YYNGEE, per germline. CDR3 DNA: TGTGCCAGCAGCGTAGAATACCTGAGCTCCTACAATGAGCAGTTCTTC. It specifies CASSVEYLSSYNEQFF.

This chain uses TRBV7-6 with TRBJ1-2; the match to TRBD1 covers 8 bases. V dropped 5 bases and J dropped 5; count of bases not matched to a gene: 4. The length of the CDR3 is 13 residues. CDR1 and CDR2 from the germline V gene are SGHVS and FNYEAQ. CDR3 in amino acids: CASSPRTGYGYTF. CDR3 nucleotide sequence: TGTGCCAGCAGCCCCAGGACAGGGTATGGCTACACCTTC.

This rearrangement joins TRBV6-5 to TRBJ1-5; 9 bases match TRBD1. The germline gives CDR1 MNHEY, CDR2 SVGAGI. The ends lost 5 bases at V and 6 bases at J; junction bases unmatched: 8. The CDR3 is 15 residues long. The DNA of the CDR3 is TGTGCCAGCAGTCCCGCCGGGACAGGGACTCAGCCCCAGCATTTT. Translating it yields CASSPAGTGTQPQHF.

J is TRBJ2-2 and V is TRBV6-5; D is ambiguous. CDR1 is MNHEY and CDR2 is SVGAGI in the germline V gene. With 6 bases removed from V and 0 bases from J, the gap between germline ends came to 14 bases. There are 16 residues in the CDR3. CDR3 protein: CASSYLTQANTGELFF. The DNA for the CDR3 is TGTGCCAGCAGCTACCTGACTCAAGCGAACACCGGGGAGCTGTTTTTT.

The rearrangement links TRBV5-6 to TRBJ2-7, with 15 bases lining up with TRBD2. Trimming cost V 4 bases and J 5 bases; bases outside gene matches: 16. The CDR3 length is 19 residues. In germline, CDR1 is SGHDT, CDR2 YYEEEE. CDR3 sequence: CASSLDRQRTSGRVHEQYF. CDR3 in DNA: TGTGCCAGCAGCCTCGACAGACAACGGACTAGCGGGAGGGTCCACGAGCAGTACTTC.